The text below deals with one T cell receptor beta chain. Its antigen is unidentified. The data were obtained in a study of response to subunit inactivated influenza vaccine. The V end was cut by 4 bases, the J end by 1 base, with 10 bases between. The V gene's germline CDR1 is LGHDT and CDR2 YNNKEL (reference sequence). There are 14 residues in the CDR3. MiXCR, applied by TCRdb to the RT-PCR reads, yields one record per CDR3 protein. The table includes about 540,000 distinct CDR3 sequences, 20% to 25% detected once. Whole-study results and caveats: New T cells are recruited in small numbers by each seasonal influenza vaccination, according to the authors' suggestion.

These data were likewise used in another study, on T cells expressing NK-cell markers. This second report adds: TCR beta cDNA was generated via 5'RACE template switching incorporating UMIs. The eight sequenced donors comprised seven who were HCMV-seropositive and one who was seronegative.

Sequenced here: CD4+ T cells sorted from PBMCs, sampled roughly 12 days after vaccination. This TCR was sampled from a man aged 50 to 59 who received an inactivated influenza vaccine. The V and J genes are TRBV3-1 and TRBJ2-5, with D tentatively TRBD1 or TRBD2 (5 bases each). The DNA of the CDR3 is TGTGCCAGCAGCCCCAGAGGGACCCAAGAGACCCAGTACTTC. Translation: CASSPRGTQETQYF.